Detailed here is one T cell receptor (beta chain). Antigen: not known. The treatment denotes: approximately 18 received Ad26.COV2.S at low or high dose, single or two shots; a few received placebo; per-sample allocation not given. Collection of samples fell on day 63 after the first vaccine or placebo injection. Donor was an adult aged 18-55 years in Boston. The vaccine antigen was prefusion-stabilized Wuhan SARS-CoV-2 spike. The junction had 6 bases not matched to a gene; V was cut back by 3 bases and J by 5 bases. Germline V gene data show CDR1 as DFQATT and CDR2 as SNEGSKA (reference sequence). The CDR3 is 14 residues long. This sample is drawn from a study of Ad26.COV2.S vaccination and SARS-CoV-2 variants. Study results and limitations: Considerable breadth of spike-specific CD8+ and CD4+ T cell responses has reportedly been documented following vaccination.

Profiling relied on immunoSEQ multiplex PCR, and the TCRdb table lists in-frame clones only, not all of them. In the table there are about 430,000 clones, 90% of which are singletons. The chain couples TRBV20-1 to TRBJ1-1, with 10 bases identical to TRBD1. The TCR was taken from a person aged 18 to 65 who received the Ad26.COV2.S COVID-19 vaccine or a placebo. The sequences come from peripheral blood, collected in a trial of Ad26.COV2.S vaccine versus placebo. CDR3 sequence: CSASRQGASTEAFF. CDR3 DNA: TGCAGTGCTAGTCGACAGGGGGCATCTACTGAAGCTTTCTTT.